Listed below are T cell receptor beta chains from one sample, sequenced in a study of cytomegalovirus exposure and HLA in healthy donors. Sequencing used immunoSEQ multiplex PCR; TCRdb keeps in-frame clones, though not all of them. Counted here are roughly 48,000 clones, around 90% occurring once; the ten biggest clones make up roughly 6.7%. The specimen sequenced was PBMCs. These receptors originate from a woman aged 25 to 39 in good health and CMV-seronegative. The CDR3 runs from the conserved cysteine through the conserved F or W. A D gene is named only where the DNA matches it firmly. Not every row has a clone size; where given, it reads once, few, many or a size class.

cdr3_aa cdr3_nt v_call d_call clone_size j_call
CASSFSQGGGTEAFF TGTGCCAGCAGCTTCAGCCAGGGCGGGGGCACTGAAGCTTTCTTT TRBV9 NA once TRBJ1-1
CASSIPGTGSQPQHF TGTGCCAGCAGTATCCCCGGGACAGGGTCGCAGCCCCAGCATTTT TRBV28 TRBD1 NA TRBJ1-5
CASTLSGQGSYGYTF TGTGCCAGCACTCTGTCGGGACAGGGGAGCTATGGCTACACCTTC TRBV6-5 TRBD1 NA TRBJ1-2
CASSVVSNTEAFF TGTGCCAGCAGCGTAGTTTCAAACACTGAAGCTTTCTTT TRBV9 NA NA TRBJ1-1
CASSDIGDKANYGYTF TGTGCCAGCAGTGATATAGGGGACAAAGCTAACTATGGCTACACCTTC TRBV6-1 NA NA TRBJ1-2
CSVPSGRARFF TGCAGCGTGCCAAGCGGGAGGGCCCGGTTCTTC TRBV29-1 TRBD2 NA TRBJ2-1
CASGGGRQNTEAFF TGTGCCAGCGGGGGGGGCAGGCAAAACACTGAAGCTTTCTTT TRBV2 NA few TRBJ1-1
CASSPTWTGVFNTQYF TGTGCCAGCAGTCCTACATGGACAGGGGTGTTCAATACGCAGTATTTT TRBV27 TRBD1 once TRBJ2-3
CASRTTGGHGYTF TGTGCCAGCAGGACCACAGGGGGACATGGCTACACCTTC TRBV28 TRBD1 NA TRBJ1-2
CASSLAGMYGEQYF TGTGCCAGCAGCTTGGCGGGAATGTATGGCGAGCAGTACTTC TRBV7-8 NA NA TRBJ2-7
CASSPGTWADTQYF TGTGCCAGCAGCCCTGGGACTTGGGCAGATACGCAGTATTTT TRBV28 NA NA TRBJ2-3
CASGVTGGEIYSNQPQHF TGTGCCAGCGGCGTAACAGGGGGCGAAATTTATAGCAATCAGCCCCAGCATTTT TRBV28 TRBD1 few TRBJ1-5
CASSSQENTEAFF TGTGCCAGCAGCTCTCAGGAGAACACTGAAGCTTTCTTT TRBV5-4 NA NA TRBJ1-1
CASSFAAEYNEQFF TGTGCCAGCAGCTTTGCGGCAGAGTACAATGAGCAGTTCTTC TRBV11-2 NA NA TRBJ2-1
CASSGTSGGPYEQYF TGTGCCAGCAGTGGTACTAGCGGGGGCCCCTACGAGCAGTACTTC TRBV6-5 TRBD2 NA TRBJ2-7
CASSGDRVVNEQFF TGTGCCAGCAGCGGAGACAGGGTTGTCAATGAGCAGTTCTTC TRBV7-3 TRBD1 NA TRBJ2-1
CASSLNPWGSGRGTGELFF TGTGCCAGCAGCTTAAACCCCTGGGGTAGCGGGAGAGGTACCGGGGAGCTGTTTTTT TRBV7-3 TRBD2 NA TRBJ2-2
CASSAGGQGGSYGYTF TGTGCCAGCAGCGCAGGGGGACAGGGGGGATCCTATGGCTACACCTTC TRBV7-2 TRBD1 NA TRBJ1-2
CASSSGSGRDIQYF TGTGCCAGCAGCTCCGGGTCAGGGCGCGACATTCAGTACTTC TRBV5-6 NA NA TRBJ2-4
CAWRGGTGELFF TGTGCCTGGAGGGGGGGCACCGGGGAGCTGTTTTTT TRBV30 NA NA TRBJ2-2
CASSQGPYGYTF TGTGCCAGCAGCCAGGGCCCTTATGGCTACACCTTC TRBV28 NA NA TRBJ1-2
CASSLAAQVSYEQYF TGTGCCAGCAGCTTAGCAGCACAGGTCTCCTACGAGCAGTACTTC TRBV7-2 NA NA TRBJ2-7
CASSYSREQYF TGTGCCAGCAGTTACTCGCGAGAGCAGTACTTC TRBV6-5 NA NA TRBJ2-7
CASSRNGQGDTEAFF TGTGCCAGCTCACGGAATGGACAGGGGGACACTGAAGCTTTCTTT TRBV18 TRBD1 NA TRBJ1-1
CASSLTGHTGELFF TGTGCCAGCAGTTTAACGGGTCACACCGGGGAGCTGTTTTTT TRBV28 NA NA TRBJ2-2
CASSSLAGNTGELFF TGTGCCAGCAGCTCCCTGGCGGGGAACACCGGGGAGCTGTTTTTT TRBV5-4 NA once TRBJ2-2
CASSPGLNYEQYF TGTGCCAGCTCACCGGGACTCAACTACGAGCAGTACTTC TRBV18 NA NA TRBJ2-7
CAWNYWGVLAGEGNEQFF TGTGCCTGGAACTACTGGGGCGTACTAGCGGGAGAGGGCAATGAGCAGTTCTTC TRBV30 TRBD2 NA TRBJ2-1
CASSSGSMAETQYF TGTGCCAGCAGTTCGGGGTCGATGGCAGAGACCCAGTACTTC TRBV28 NA NA TRBJ2-5
CASSLGGAGGGDTQYF TGTGCCAGCAGCTTAGGGGGAGCGGGAGGAGGAGATACGCAGTATTTT TRBV7-2 TRBD2 once TRBJ2-3
CASSLGGDSNQPQHF TGTGCCAGCAGTTTAGGCGGGGATAGCAATCAGCCCCAGCATTTT TRBV28 NA NA TRBJ1-5
CASSLFLGKADTQYF TGTGCCAGCAGCTTATTCCTAGGAAAGGCAGATACGCAGTATTTT TRBV7-9 NA NA TRBJ2-3
CAWQQGNTEAFF TGTGCCTGGCAACAGGGGAACACTGAAGCTTTCTTT TRBV30 NA NA TRBJ1-1
CASSFGGSTDTQYF TGCGCCAGCAGCTTCGGGGGGTCCACAGATACGCAGTATTTT TRBV5-1 TRBD2 NA TRBJ2-3
CASSQDLAGGSYEQYF TGCGCCAGCAGCCAAGATCTAGCGGGAGGTTCCTACGAGCAGTACTTC TRBV4-3 TRBD2 NA TRBJ2-7
CASSPPTGLNTEAFF TGTGCCAGCAGTCCCCCTACAGGGTTGAACACTGAAGCTTTCTTT TRBV28 NA NA TRBJ1-1
CASSLAGTSGYEQYF TGCGCCAGCAGCTTGGCCGGGACTAGCGGGTACGAGCAGTACTTC TRBV5-1 TRBD2 few TRBJ2-7
CASSLNRGNQPQHF TGTGCCAGCAGTTTGAACCGCGGCAATCAGCCCCAGCATTTT TRBV27 NA NA TRBJ1-5
CASSQTGGDSGYTF TGTGCCAGCAGCCAGACAGGGGGAGACTCTGGCTACACCTTC TRBV7-3 TRBD1 NA TRBJ1-2
CASMPDFLGAQYF TGTGCCAGCATGCCGGATTTCCTAGGGGCCCAGTACTTC TRBV2 NA NA TRBJ2-5
CASRGSGTGEETQYF TGTGCCAGCCGGGGAAGCGGGACAGGGGAAGAGACCCAGTACTTC TRBV19 TRBD1 NA TRBJ2-5
CASSYGTGLQSYF TGTGCCAGCAGTTACGGGACAGGGTTGCAGTCGTACTTC TRBV6-6 TRBD1 once TRBJ2-7
CAISESKTQYF TGTGCCATCAGTGAATCAAAGACCCAGTACTTC TRBV10-3 NA NA TRBJ2-5
CASSLDIGDYEQYF TGTGCCAGCAGCTTAGATATAGGGGACTACGAGCAGTACTTC TRBV7-2 NA NA TRBJ2-7
CASSLAGTGAYEQYF TGTGCCAGCAGTCTCGCCGGGACTGGTGCCTACGAGCAGTACTTC TRBV27 NA NA TRBJ2-7
CASRMGQINTEAFF TGTGCCAGCAGGATGGGACAGATAAACACTGAAGCTTTCTTT TRBV28 TRBD1 few TRBJ1-1
CASSEARRDRNQETQYF TGTGCCAGCAGTGAAGCCCGCCGGGACAGGAACCAAGAGACCCAGTACTTC TRBV2 TRBD1 NA TRBJ2-5
CAGSGSEAGELFF TGTGCCGGCAGCGGGAGCGAAGCCGGGGAGCTGTTTTTT TRBV30 TRBD2 NA TRBJ2-2
CASSLGLTGTDTQYF TGTGCCAGCAGTTTGGGACTTACGGGCACAGATACGCAGTATTTT TRBV28 NA NA TRBJ2-3
CASRTLATSRGELFF TGTGCCAGCAGAACTCTCGCGACTTCCCGCGGGGAGCTGTTTTTT TRBV28 NA NA TRBJ2-2
CASSLYGLETQYF TGTGCCAGCAGTTTGTACGGTTTAGAGACCCAGTACTTC TRBV27 NA NA TRBJ2-5
CAWSVLGTGGDTEAFF TGTGCCTGGAGTGTACTTGGAACAGGGGGTGACACTGAAGCTTTCTTT TRBV30 TRBD1 NA TRBJ1-1
CASSPGLAGDRSYEQYF TGTGCCAGCAGCCCCGGACTAGCGGGAGATCGCTCCTACGAGCAGTACTTC TRBV28 TRBD2 NA TRBJ2-7
CASYTGTSANTGELFF TGTGCCAGCTATACCGGGACTAGCGCGAACACCGGGGAGCTGTTTTTT TRBV6-6 TRBD2 NA TRBJ2-2
CASSEYRDTNYGYTF TGTGCCAGCAGTGAATATCGGGACACCAACTATGGCTACACCTTC TRBV25-1 NA once TRBJ1-2